One sample yielded the 23 T cell receptor beta chains listed below, sequenced in a study of cytomegalovirus exposure and HLA in healthy donors. Amplification used 60 Vbeta primers and 13 Jbeta primers. Libraries were prepared by immunoSEQ multiplex PCR; TCRdb keeps only in-frame clonotypes and omits some of them. In total, the table holds some 130,000 clones. The sequencing input was PBMCs. The receptors originated from a woman between 40 and 50 years old in good health and CMV-seropositive.

CDR3 in amino acids: CASSTGRGSYNEQFF. The DNA for the CDR3 is TGTGCCAGCAGCACCGGGAGGGGCTCCTACAATGAGCAGTTCTTC. The rearrangement uses TRBV9 and TRBJ2-1; 8 bases line up with TRBD2. The ends lost 4 bases at V and 0 bases at J; junction bases unmatched: 3. Germline V gene lookup returns CDR1 SGDLS and CDR2 YYNGEE. This CDR3 region has 15 residues.

The rearrangement uses TRBV7-9 and TRBJ1-1, with D perhaps matching TRBD1 (5 bases). The CDR3 is 15 amino acids. V was clipped by 8 bases and J by 4 bases, with 20 bases between them. From germline, CDR1 is SEHNR and CDR2 FQNEAQ (reference sequence). The CDR3 sequence: CASGPRLGGGTEAFF. The CDR3 nucleotides are TGTGCCAGCGGCCCTCGACTGGGCGGGGGCACTGAAGCTTTCTTT.

This rearrangement joins TRBV7-3 to TRBJ2-6; D ambiguous. Germline CDR1 is SGHTA and CDR2 is FQGTGA. The CDR3 is 14 amino acids. Trimming removed 4 bases at V and 4 bases at J, with 8 bases between. The DNA for the CDR3 is TGTGCCAGCAGCTCAACCCTAGGGGCCAACGTCCTGACTTTC. Its translation: CASSSTLGANVLTF.

The V call is TRBV6-4, the J call TRBJ2-1, with D possibly matching TRBD2 (5 bases). The germline V gene encodes CDR1 MRHNA and CDR2 SNTAGT. The CDR3 length is 14 residues. Trimming left V 0 bases short and J 8 bases short, with 11 bases between. The CDR3, as DNA: TGTGCCAGCAGTGACTCGTCTAGCAGTGATGAGCAGTTCTTC. The encoded protein is CASSDSSSSDEQFF.

The chain joins TRBV7-9 to TRBJ1-6, with TRBD1 identical over 7 bases. The ends lost 0 bases at V and 9 bases at J; junction bases unmatched: 8. From germline, CDR1 is SEHNR and CDR2 FQNEAQ (reference sequence). The CDR3 loop spans 16 amino acids. Written as DNA, the CDR3 is TGTGCCAGCAGCTTAGCGGAGGAGGGGACAGTTTCACCCCTCCACTTT. Its translation is CASSLAEEGTVSPLHF.

The V gene is TRBV4-1, the J gene TRBJ2-7; D is unclear. Germline CDR1 is MGHRA and CDR2 is YSYEKL. This CDR3 is 14 amino acids long. V was trimmed by 0 bases and J by 0 bases, leaving 6 bases between them. The CDR3 sequence is CASSQDIGSYEQYF. CDR3 nucleotide sequence: TGCGCCAGCAGCCAAGACATCGGCTCCTACGAGCAGTACTTC.

The chain employs TRBV6-6 and TRBJ1-2; 9 nucleotides align to TRBD1. From germline, CDR1 is MNHNY and CDR2 SVGAGI (reference sequence). CDR3 size: 15 residues. V was clipped by 4 bases and J by 4 bases; unmatched bases: 7. CDR3 DNA: TGTGCCAGCAGTTGGACAGGGGAAATCAGCTATGGCTACACCTTC. It encodes CASSWTGEISYGYTF.

The CDR3 region has the DNA TGTGCCAGCAGCCCAAAACTAGCGGGAGGGGTGACCCAGTACTTC. Encoded protein: CASSPKLAGGVTQYF. The gene calls are TRBV7-2 and TRBJ2-5; 13 bases align to TRBD2. Germline CDR1 and CDR2: SGHTA and FQGNSA. The CDR3 covers 15 residues. Trimming at V came to 5 bases and at J to 7 bases, leaving 7 bases not matched to a gene.

The chain uses TRBV4-2 and TRBJ2-7; tentatively, D is TRBD2 (7 bases). The germline V gene encodes CDR1 LGHNA and CDR2 YNFKEQ. Between the trimmed V and J ends, which lost 0 bases and 6 bases, there was a span of 21 bases. The CDR3 runs 17 residues. Here the CDR3 reads CASSQDRGAGTPLEQYF. CDR3 nucleotide sequence: TGTGCCAGCAGCCAAGATCGGGGGGCAGGGACCCCTCTCGAGCAGTACTTC.

CDR3 residues: CASSAGGPQETQYF. In DNA form, the CDR3 reads TGTGCCAGCTCCGCGGGCGGCCCCCAAGAGACCCAGTACTTC. The V call is TRBV18, the J call TRBJ2-5, with D perhaps TRBD2 (5 bases). This CDR3 comprises 14 residues. Trimming cost V 6 bases and J 1 base, with 12 bases left between them. The germline V gene has CDR1 KGHSH and CDR2 LQKENI.

The J gene is TRBJ2-7, the V gene TRBV10-2; possible D gene TRBD1, 6 bases. CDR1 is WSHSY, CDR2 SAAADI, per germline. With 7 bases removed from V and 3 bases from J, the gap between germline ends came to 10 bases. The CDR3 runs to 12 residues. CDR3 sequence reads: CASTTDSYEQYF. The CDR3 DNA reads as TGCGCCAGCACTACGGACAGCTACGAGCAGTACTTC.

The V call is TRBV27, the J call TRBJ2-7; tentative D call: TRBD2 (5 bases). The germline CDR1 and CDR2 sequences are MNHEY and SMNVEV (reference sequence). Trimming cost V 3 bases and J 2 bases, with 17 bases left between them. CDR3 length equals 16 residues. The CDR3 is CASSFLHLGLPYEQYF. The CDR3 DNA reads as TGTGCCAGCAGTTTCCTCCATCTCGGACTGCCCTACGAGCAGTACTTC.

The chain has TRBV14 and TRBJ2-7; 8 bases match TRBD1. This CDR3 has 19 amino acids. V was clipped by 2 bases and J by 3 bases; unmatched bases: 18. Germline V CDR1 and CDR2: SGHDN, FVKESK. CDR3 nucleotides: TGTGCCAGCAGCCAACCGGCCAGGGGGCTGCTTTCTTCCGTCTACGAGCAGTACTTC. Translated, it gives CASSQPARGLLSSVYEQYF.

The chain uses TRBV25-1 and TRBJ1-1; D is possibly TRBD1 (5 bases). The ends were cut back, 6 bases at V and 1 base at J, with 12 bases in the middle. The CDR3 has 14 residues. The germline V gene has CDR1 MGHDK and CDR2 SYGVNS. CDR3 residues: CASRGGAPNTEAFF. The CDR3 DNA reads TGTGCCAGCAGGGGTGGGGCCCCGAACACTGAAGCTTTCTTT.

The J gene is TRBJ1-1, the V gene TRBV28, with D maybe TRBD1 (5 bases). CDR3 length: 15 amino acids. Germline CDR1 MDHEN, CDR2 SYDVKM. Trimming removed 1 base from V and 1 base from J, with 10 bases in between. The CDR3 reads CASSLYGHPNTEAFF. The CDR3 nucleotides read TGTGCCAGCAGTTTATACGGACACCCGAACACTGAAGCTTTCTTT.

CDR3 region: CASSWGLAGGKNTGELFF. For the CDR3, the DNA is TGCGCCAGCAGCTGGGGACTAGCGGGAGGGAAGAACACCGGGGAGCTGTTTTTT. The chain employs TRBV5-1 and TRBJ2-2; 16 nucleotides line up with TRBD2. The CDR3 sequence is 18 residues long. CDR1 is SGHRS, CDR2 YFSETQ, per germline. V shed 3 bases and J 1 base; nucleotides not matched to a gene: 3.

This chain connects TRBV29-1 to TRBJ2-7, with 12 bases aligning to TRBD2. The CDR3 contains 14 residues. J was trimmed by 2 bases and V by 6 bases; bases with no gene match: 5. The germline V gene encodes CDR1 SQVTM and CDR2 ANQGSEA. CDR3 nucleotide sequence: TGCAGCGTCGACGGACTAGCGGGGACCTACGAGCAGTACTTC. Translation gives CSVDGLAGTYEQYF.

The chain employs TRBV4-1 and TRBJ2-1; 11 nucleotides agree with TRBD2. The CDR3 is 17 residues long. The J segment lost 3 bases and the V segment lost 4 bases, leaving 8 bases of the junction unmatched. The germline CDR1 and CDR2 sequences are MGHRA and YSYEKL. Here the CDR3 DNA reads TGCGCCAGCAGCCGCATACTAGCGGGAGTTGACTACAATGAGCAGTTCTTC. As protein: CASSRILAGVDYNEQFF.

J is TRBJ2-7 and V is TRBV9; the match to TRBD2 covers 8 bases. V lost 2 bases, J lost 3 bases, and 4 bases stayed unmatched. This CDR3 comprises 14 residues. CDR1 and CDR2 from the germline V gene are SGDLS and YYNGEE. The CDR3 sequence: CASSVRGGVYEQYF. DNA for the CDR3: TGTGCCAGCAGCGTCCGGGGGGGAGTCTACGAGCAGTACTTC.

The chain combines TRBV5-6 with TRBJ1-1, with D maybe TRBD1 (5 bases). The V gene's germline CDR1 is SGHDT and CDR2 YYEEEE. This CDR3 region has 13 residues. Trimming stripped 0 bases from V and 6 bases from J, with 9 bases between. CDR3: CASSLVDTAEAFF. CDR3 nucleotide sequence: TGTGCCAGCAGCTTGGTGGACACGGCTGAAGCTTTCTTT.

The CDR3 region is CSVGSGRATGELFF. The CDR3, as DNA: TGCAGCGTTGGTAGCGGGAGGGCAACCGGGGAGCTGTTTTTT. The chain links TRBV29-1 to TRBJ2-2; 11 nucleotides match TRBD2. There are 14 residues in the CDR3. CDR1 and CDR2 from the germline V gene are SQVTM and ANQGSEA. V shed 4 bases and J 5 bases; nucleotides not matched to a gene: 3.

The rearrangement links TRBV5-1 to TRBJ2-7, with 13 positions matching TRBD2. V lost 0 bases, J lost 7 bases, and 4 bases stayed unmatched. CDR1 SGHRS and CDR2 YFSETQ come from the germline V gene. This CDR3 is 15 amino acids long. The CDR3 loop is CASSLETSGRREQYF. The DNA of the CDR3 is TGCGCCAGCAGCTTGGAGACTAGCGGGAGGAGGGAGCAGTACTTC. Full variable domain (rest looked up from reference TRBV5-1 and TRBJ2-7): KAGVTQTPRYLIKTRGQQVTLSCSPISGHRSVSWYQQTPGQGLQFLFEYFSETQRNKGNFPGRFSGRQFSNSRSEMNVSTLELGDSALYLCASSLETSGRREQYFGPGTRLTVT.

The V call is TRBV6-5, the J call TRBJ1-1; maybe TRBD1 (5 bases). V was shortened by 5 bases and J by 5 bases, with 15 bases between the two germline ends. This CDR3 is built from 14 residues. Germline V gives CDR1 MNHEY, CDR2 SVGAGI. CDR3 nucleotides: TGTGCCAGCAGTAAGCTGGGGGGAAGTACTGAAGCTTTCTTT. Translation gives CASSKLGGSTEAFF.